This T cell receptor (beta chain) was captured in a study of Ad26.COV2.S vaccination and SARS-CoV-2 variants. Across the whole study: Ad26.COV2.S, an intramuscular injection, was given once or twice 56 days apart.

Produced via immunoSEQ multiplex PCR; TCRdb's table is partial and in-frame only. The sample yields more than 300,000 clones, around 88% seen once. This CDR3 is 13 amino acids long. CDR1 DFQATT and CDR2 SNEGSKA come from the germline V gene (reference sequence). The V end lost 3 bases, the J end lost 2 bases, and 11 bases lay between the germline ends. Treatment of the sample: roughly 20 received Ad26.COV2.S at low or high dose, single or two shots; roughly five received placebo; per-sample allocation not given. Sampling was performed 63 days after the first vaccine or placebo injection. Whole-study findings and limits: Researchers reported similar non-spike TCR breadth in vaccine and placebo recipients.

This clone was recorded only once. Its antigen is currently unknown. The sample here was peripheral blood, taken in a trial of Ad26.COV2.S vaccine versus placebo. The rearrangement uses TRBV20-1 and TRBJ2-7; D unclear. This TCR was recovered from a person aged 18-65 years who received the Ad26.COV2.S COVID-19 vaccine or a placebo. This chain's CDR3 is CSASKTGTYEQYF. In DNA, the CDR3 is TGCAGTGCTAGTAAGACGGGTACCTACGAGCAGTACTTC.